Listed below are T cell receptor beta chains from one sample, sequenced in a study of T cell responses to AZD1222 COVID-19 vaccine. Assay used: immunoSEQ multiplex PCR; TCRdb lists only in-frame clones, some missing. The table has under 95,000 clones, 90% seen once. Sequencing was performed on peripheral blood, taken 28 days after the second AZD1222 dose. These TCRs come from an adult who received the AZD1222 COVID-19 vaccine. The CDR3 runs from the conserved cysteine through the conserved F or W. The order of the fields is clone size, D gene, V gene, J gene, CDR3 length, CDR3 DNA, CDR3 protein. D genes are given only for firm matches. The listing skips clone size in some rows; elsewhere it reads once, few, many or a size class.

NA	NA	TRBV7-9	TRBJ2-5	24	TGTGCCAGCAGCAGTTCCGGGACAGGGTTTGGCAGGAGCGGGGGGGTACCATACCAAGAGACCCAGTACTTC	CASSSSGTGFGRSGGVPYQETQYF
once	NA	TRBV30	TRBJ1-5	12	TGTGCCTGGGCCAGGGGAAATCAGCCCCAGCATTTT	CAWARGNQPQHF
NA	TRBD2	TRBV4-1	TRBJ2-1	17	TGCGCCAGCACCCCCATGGGCGGGGGGGCCTCCTACAATGAGCAGTTCTTC	CASTPMGGGASYNEQFF
NA	TRBD2	TRBV5-6	TRBJ2-1	16	TGTGCCAGCAGCTTAGCCGGACTAGAGTTATGGAATGAGCAGTTCTTC	CASSLAGLELWNEQFF
NA	NA	TRBV2	TRBJ1-5	15	TGTGCCAGCAGTGAAGGAGGGTTTGGCAATCAGCCCCAGCATTTT	CASSEGGFGNQPQHF
once	NA	TRBV27	TRBJ1-6	15	TGTGCCAGCAGTTCCCTCGGGTCGAGAGATTCACCCCTCCACTTT	CASSSLGSRDSPLHF
once	NA	TRBV6-1	TRBJ1-2	13	TGTGCCAGCAGTGAAGAATGGAAAGGAGGCTACACCTTC	CASSEEWKGGYTF
NA	NA	TRBV6-5	TRBJ2-7	13	TGTGCCAGCAGGGAGCCCCTGGGGGACGAGCAGTACTTC	CASREPLGDEQYF
NA	TRBD1	TRBV15	TRBJ2-2	16	TGTGCCACCAGCGGGGACAGGGGCCATGTTAGCGGGGAGCTGTTTTTT	CATSGDRGHVSGELFF
NA	NA	TRBV7-9	TRBJ2-7	15	TGTGCCAGCAGCTTAGTAACGGGGTCCAGGAACGAGCAGTACTTC	CASSLVTGSRNEQYF
NA	NA	TRBV19	TRBJ1-1	14	TGTGCCAGTAGTCTTCAGCTAATGAACACTGAAGCTTTCTTT	CASSLQLMNTEAFF
NA	TRBD2	TRBV28	TRBJ2-3	16	TGTGCCAGCAGTTTATTTCGCGGGGGGGCCGCAGATACGCAGTATTTT	CASSLFRGGAADTQYF
NA	NA	TRBV18	TRBJ1-6	15	TGTGCCAGCTCACCATACGAGGGGTTTAATTCACCCCTCCACTTT	CASSPYEGFNSPLHF
NA	NA	TRBV18	TRBJ1-1	13	TGTGCCAGCTCACCCGACAGCGACACTGAAGCTTTCTTT	CASSPDSDTEAFF
NA	NA	TRBV7-9	TRBJ1-1	14	TGTGCCAGCAGCCCGGGGAGGGTGGGGACTGAAGCTTTCTTT	CASSPGRVGTEAFF
NA	TRBD1	TRBV6-5	TRBJ1-1	15	TGTGCCAGCAGTCCCAGGGGGCCCTCGGGCACTGAAGCTTTCTTT	CASSPRGPSGTEAFF
NA	NA	TRBV4-1	TRBJ2-7	14	TGCGCCAGCAGCTCGGGATATCGGGGCTACGAGCAGTACTTC	CASSSGYRGYEQYF
NA	TRBD1	TRBV10-3	TRBJ1-2	16	TGTGCCATCAGTGACCCCAGGGGGCGGAACGGCTATGGCTACACCTTC	CAISDPRGRNGYGYTF
NA	NA	TRBV19	TRBJ2-1	16	TGTGCCAGTAGTAGTAGCGGACGGAGCTCCTACAATGAGCAGTTCTTC	CASSSSGRSSYNEQFF
NA	TRBD1	TRBV5-4	TRBJ1-1	13	TGTGCCAGCAGCTACACAGGGGGAGCTGAAGCTTTCTTT	CASSYTGGAEAFF
NA	NA	TRBV5-1	TRBJ1-1	14	TGCGCCAGCAGCCTAGGACAGATGAACACTGAAGCTTTCTTT	CASSLGQMNTEAFF
NA	TRBD1	TRBV7-9	TRBJ1-1	17	TGTGCCAGCAGCTCCCCTCGGGACAGGGGGCACGGAACTGAAGCTTTCTTT	CASSSPRDRGHGTEAFF
NA	NA	TRBV7-2	TRBJ1-3	13	TGTGCCAGCAGCTCCAGCTCGGGAGGCACCATATATTTT	CASSSSSGGTIYF
NA	NA	TRBV7-9	TRBJ1-2	13	TGTGCCAGCAGCCCACAGGGAAACTATGGCTACACCTTC	CASSPQGNYGYTF
NA	TRBD1	TRBV12-3/TRBV12-4	TRBJ2-7	13	TGTGCCAGCAGTCGACAGGGGAGGTACGAGCAGTACTTC	CASSRQGRYEQYF
NA	TRBD2	TRBV19	TRBJ2-2	14	TGTGCCAGTACCCGGACTAGCGGGGGCGGGGAGCTGTTTTTT	CASTRTSGGGELFF
NA	NA	TRBV19	TRBJ1-1	15	TGTGCCAGTAGTCCATCAGGGAATTCGAACACTGAAGCTTTCTTT	CASSPSGNSNTEAFF
few	NA	TRBV7-9	TRBJ2-7	12	TGTGCCAGCAGCCGTTCCTACTACGAGCAGTACTTC	CASSRSYYEQYF
NA	TRBD1	TRBV11-3	TRBJ2-1	15	TGTGCCAGCAGCTTAGGGACAGGGGCCTACAATGAGCAGTTCTTC	CASSLGTGAYNEQFF
NA	NA	TRBV7-6	TRBJ2-5	12	TGTGCCAGCAGCTTAGGCAGAGAGACCCAGTACTTC	CASSLGRETQYF
NA	NA	TRBV5-1	TRBJ2-1	14	TGCGCCAGCAGCTTGGAGGCCAACTCCAATGAGCAGTTCTTC	CASSLEANSNEQFF
NA	TRBD1	TRBV14	TRBJ2-6	20	TGTGCCAGCAGCCAACAAGTTGGACAGGGGACCAACTCTGGGGCCAACGTCCTGACTTTC	CASSQQVGQGTNSGANVLTF
once	TRBD1	TRBV30	TRBJ2-5	16	TGTGCCTGGAGTGACTTCCGGGACAGGGGCCTTGAGACCCAGTACTTC	CAWSDFRDRGLETQYF
NA	NA	TRBV6-1	TRBJ2-2	15	TGTGCCAGCAGTGAATTATGGCTAGCCGGCGGGGAGCTGTTTTTT	CASSELWLAGGELFF
NA	TRBD2	TRBV2	TRBJ2-1	15	TGTGCCAGCATCCCGACTAGCGGGGCGACCAATGAGCAGTTCTTC	CASIPTSGATNEQFF
NA	NA	TRBV7-2	TRBJ1-1	14	TGTGCCAGCAGCTTTTATCTCTCTGACACTGAAGCTTTCTTT	CASSFYLSDTEAFF
NA	TRBD1	TRBV28	TRBJ2-2	14	TGTGCCAGCAGCCAAACAGGGGCGGCCGGGGAGCTGTTTTTT	CASSQTGAAGELFF
NA	TRBD1	TRBV9	TRBJ2-2	16	TGTGCCAGCAGCTTTTGGACAGGGCGGAACACCGGGGAGCTGTTTTTT	CASSFWTGRNTGELFF
NA	NA	TRBV28	TRBJ2-5	14	TGTGCCAGCAGTTTAATGGGCACCCAAGAGACCCAGTACTTC	CASSLMGTQETQYF
NA	NA	TRBV11-2	TRBJ1-4	15	TGTGCCAGCAGCTTAGCCCGGGGGTCAAATGAAAAACTGTTTTTT	CASSLARGSNEKLFF
NA	NA	TRBV5-4	TRBJ2-2	18	TGTGCCAGCAGCCCGTGGACTCGCGGCGGGCTAGACACCGGGGAGCTGTTTTTT	CASSPWTRGGLDTGELFF
NA	NA	TRBV19	TRBJ1-5	13	TGTGCCAGTAGTATAGAGGGTCATCAGCCCCAGCATTTT	CASSIEGHQPQHF
NA	TRBD1	TRBV5-1	TRBJ1-1	15	TGCGCCAGCAGCAAAAACAGGGGGAGGGTCACTGAAGCTTTCTTT	CASSKNRGRVTEAFF
NA	NA	TRBV11-2	TRBJ2-2	15	TGTGCCAGCAGCTCGGTCGGGGATTCAACCGGGGAGCTGTTTTTT	CASSSVGDSTGELFF
once	NA	TRBV19	TRBJ2-7	15	TGTGCCAGTAGTATAGCAGGCGGGGACCTCTACGAGCAGTACTTC	CASSIAGGDLYEQYF
NA	TRBD2	TRBV23-1	TRBJ2-3	15	TGCGCCAGCAGTCAATGGGGGGGGTGGACAGATACGCAGTATTTT	CASSQWGGWTDTQYF
NA	NA	TRBV19	TRBJ1-5	19	TGTGCCAGTAGTTCCCAATATGCGCCTACTACCTATAGCAATCAGCCCCAGCATTTT	CASSSQYAPTTYSNQPQHF
large	TRBD1	TRBV4-3	TRBJ1-2	15	TGCGCCAGCAGCGACATGGACAGGGTGGGCTATGGCTACACCTTC	CASSDMDRVGYGYTF
NA	NA	TRBV19	TRBJ1-2	14	TGTGCCAGTAGTATTTCGGGGTCCAACTATGGCTACACCTTC	CASSISGSNYGYTF
NA	NA	TRBV27	TRBJ1-5	15	TGTGCCAGCAGCAGGGTTGGAAATAGCAATCAGCCCCAGCATTTT	CASSRVGNSNQPQHF
NA	TRBD1	TRBV29-1	TRBJ1-1	13	TGCAGCGCCTCGGACAGGGGTAAGGCTGAAGCTTTCTTT	CSASDRGKAEAFF
NA	NA	TRBV7-2	TRBJ1-4	17	TGTGCCAGCAGCTTAGGATCGGGGGGGCCGAGGAATGAAAAACTGTTTTTT	CASSLGSGGPRNEKLFF
NA	TRBD1	TRBV28	TRBJ2-7	16	TGTGCCAGCAGTCTCAGTCCCGGGACAGGGGGTAACGAGCAGTACTTC	CASSLSPGTGGNEQYF
NA	TRBD2	TRBV9	TRBJ2-7	15	TGTGCCAGCAGCCCCCGTAGCGGGGGGGCCTACGAGCAGTACTTC	CASSPRSGGAYEQYF
NA	NA	TRBV3-1/TRBV3-2	TRBJ1-3	14	TGTGCCAGCAGCCTAGGGGACTGGAGGAACACCATATATTTT	CASSLGDWRNTIYF
once	NA	TRBV7-8	TRBJ1-1	14	TGTGCCAGCTCTGGTTTAGGGAGACCCACTGAAGCTTTCTTT	CASSGLGRPTEAFF
NA	NA	TRBV28	TRBJ1-4	17	TGTGCCAGCAGTCTACCCGGGGTTGTGGAGTTTAATGAAAAACTGTTTTTT	CASSLPGVVEFNEKLFF
once	TRBD1	TRBV11-2	TRBJ1-1	15	TGTGCCAGCAGCGTCGTGTTTACAGGGGGCACTGAAGCTTTCTTT	CASSVVFTGGTEAFF
NA	NA	TRBV10-3	TRBJ2-2	16	TGTGCCATCAGTGACAGGGGACCCGCGAACACCGGGGAGCTGTTTTTT	CAISDRGPANTGELFF